A selection of T cell receptor beta chains follows, all from one sample in a study of control samples from healthy donors and cancer patients. Measured with immunoSEQ multiplex PCR; TCRdb has only the in-frame clones, and not every one. Counted here are more than 140,000 clones, roughly 89% occurring once; the ten biggest clones make up 6% to 9%. Input material: blood. The origin of the receptors is a man aged 18 to 35 in good health. CDR3s include the opening cysteine and the closing phenylalanine or tryptophan. A D gene is named only where the DNA matches it firmly. Some rows have no size entry. The others give once, few or many, or a class for an expanded clone.

D gene	J gene	V gene	clone size	CDR3 DNA	CDR3 protein
NA	TRBJ1-5	TRBV23-1	NA	TGCGCCAGCAGTCCCGACAGGATCTATAGCAATCAGCCCCAGCATTTT	CASSPDRIYSNQPQHF
TRBD1	TRBJ1-6	TRBV6-6	NA	TGTGCCAGCAGGCCGGGACAGACCCATTCACCCCTCCACTTT	CASRPGQTHSPLHF
NA	TRBJ2-7	TRBV27	NA	TGTGCCAGCTCGAGCGTGGGAAGTGGGGCCCACGAGCAGTACTTC	CASSSVGSGAHEQYF
TRBD1	TRBJ1-4	TRBV7-9	NA	TGTGCCAGCAGCCCCGGACAGGGTAATGAAAAACTGTTTTTT	CASSPGQGNEKLFF
NA	TRBJ2-5	TRBV7-9	NA	TGTGCCAGCGAAAGGATCACAGGGAGGTTCGAGACCCAGTACTTC	CASERITGRFETQYF
NA	TRBJ2-2	TRBV7-3	once	TGTGCCAGCAGCTTACGGCCCGGGGAGCTGTTTTTT	CASSLRPGELFF
TRBD1	TRBJ1-2	TRBV2	NA	TGTGCCAGCAGTTACACAGGGGTTGATGGCTACACCTTC	CASSYTGVDGYTF
NA	TRBJ1-4	TRBV7-2	once	TGTGCCAGCAGCTCACAGGGAGGGGAAAAACTGTTTTTT	CASSSQGGEKLFF
NA	TRBJ2-2	TRBV7-9	NA	TGTGCCAGCAGCCCAACGACAGCTAACACCGGGGAGCTGTTTTTT	CASSPTTANTGELFF
NA	TRBJ2-3	TRBV7-3	NA	TGTGCCAGCAGCTTCACCGCCGGAGATACGCAGTATTTT	CASSFTAGDTQYF
NA	TRBJ1-3	TRBV19	NA	TGTGCCAGCCGCATACCCCGGGATCTTGATCGCTCTGGAAACACCATATATTTT	CASRIPRDLDRSGNTIYF
NA	TRBJ1-1	TRBV2	NA	TGTGCCAGCAGTGAAACCTCTATGGATCGACCAGCGAACACTGAAGCTTTCTTT	CASSETSMDRPANTEAFF
TRBD1	TRBJ1-1	TRBV25-1	NA	TGTGCCAACAGTGACAGGGGGTGGACTGAAGCTTTCTTT	CANSDRGWTEAFF
TRBD2	TRBJ2-5	TRBV6-6	few	TGTGCCAGCACAGCGGGGGGTCAAGAGACCCAGTACTTC	CASTAGGQETQYF
NA	TRBJ1-4	TRBV5-6	NA	TGTGCCAGCAGCTTGGAGGGCGTTGGCTCTAATGAAAAACTGTTTTTT	CASSLEGVGSNEKLFF
TRBD1	TRBJ1-4	TRBV28	NA	TGTGCCAGCAGTTTGACAGGGGCAACTAATGAAAAACTGTTTTTT	CASSLTGATNEKLFF
NA	TRBJ2-6	TRBV6-6	NA	TGTGCCAGCAGTGGGGGCTCTGGGGCCAACGTCCTGACTTTC	CASSGGSGANVLTF
NA	TRBJ1-3	TRBV7-6	NA	TGTGCCAGCAGCTTAGGCATGGCGCCGTACGGGGCCGCTGGAAACACCATATATTTT	CASSLGMAPYGAAGNTIYF
NA	TRBJ2-5	TRBV4-1	NA	TGCGCCAGCAGCCAAGAAGTTCCGAGTCCAGAGACCCAGTACTTC	CASSQEVPSPETQYF
TRBD1	TRBJ1-4	TRBV5-1	NA	TGCGCCAGCAGCTTATGGACAGGGGAAAAACTGTTTTTT	CASSLWTGEKLFF
NA	TRBJ2-2	TRBV9	NA	TGTGCCAGCAGCGTAGCAGCCACCGGGGAGCTGTTTTTT	CASSVAATGELFF
TRBD1	TRBJ1-1	TRBV9	NA	TGTGCCAGCAGAGAGAGACAGGGAATGAACACTGAAGCTTTCTTT	CASRERQGMNTEAFF
TRBD1	TRBJ2-5	TRBV5-1	NA	TGCGCCAGCAGCTCGGGTGGGACAGCCCAAGAGACCCAGTACTTC	CASSSGGTAQETQYF
NA	TRBJ1-2	TRBV2	NA	TGTGCCAGCAGTGTTGCAGGGCCGAAGGGCTACACCTTC	CASSVAGPKGYTF
TRBD1	TRBJ2-7	TRBV7-2	NA	TGTGCCAGCAGCCCCAGACCCGGGACAGGGGAGTCCTACGAGCAGTACTTC	CASSPRPGTGESYEQYF
NA	TRBJ1-2	TRBV24-1	few	TGTGCCACCAGTGATTTCCGCTATGGCTACACCTTC	CATSDFRYGYTF
TRBD1	TRBJ2-7	TRBV25-1	NA	TGTGCCACCAAAGGGACAGGAGCATACGAGCAGTACTTC	CATKGTGAYEQYF
TRBD1	TRBJ2-2	TRBV7-9	NA	TGTGCCAGCAGCTCCGGGGACAGGGCACACACCGGGGAGCTGTTTTTT	CASSSGDRAHTGELFF
TRBD1	TRBJ2-5	TRBV24-1	NA	TGTGCCACCAGTGATTCCGGGACAGGGGTAGGAGAGACCCAGTACTTC	CATSDSGTGVGETQYF
NA	TRBJ2-3	TRBV27	NA	TGTGCCAGCAGCCAAGGAACAGATACGCAGTATTTT	CASSQGTDTQYF
NA	TRBJ1-4	TRBV4-3	NA	TGCGCCAGCAGCCAAGACCGATCCGCTAATGAAAAACTGTTTTTT	CASSQDRSANEKLFF
TRBD1	TRBJ2-7	TRBV10-2	NA	TGCGCCACGTGCCCGACAGGGGTTGGCTACGAGCAGTACTTC	CATCPTGVGYEQYF
NA	TRBJ2-5	TRBV5-4	NA	TGTGCCAGCAGCTTGGGGCCGCAACAAGAGACCCAGTACTTC	CASSLGPQQETQYF
NA	TRBJ1-2	TRBV10-3	NA	TGTGCCATCAGTGACCAGGGGACCAGTTATGGCTACACCTTC	CAISDQGTSYGYTF
NA	TRBJ2-7	TRBV6-5	NA	TGTGCCAGCAGTTACTCTGCTGGGCCCTACGAGCAGTACTTC	CASSYSAGPYEQYF
NA	TRBJ2-2	TRBV30	few	TGTGCCTGGAGTGCAAATATGGGCACCGGGGAGCTGTTTTTT	CAWSANMGTGELFF
TRBD2	TRBJ2-3	TRBV7-9	NA	TGTGCCAGCAGCTCGCGACTAGCGCTGAGCACAGATACGCAGTATTTT	CASSSRLALSTDTQYF
NA	TRBJ2-3	TRBV2	once	TGTGCCAGCAGCTGGACTAGCACAGATACGCAGTATTTT	CASSWTSTDTQYF
TRBD1	TRBJ1-2	TRBV29-1	NA	TGCAGCGTGATGACAGGGGAGTATGGCTACACCTTC	CSVMTGEYGYTF
NA	TRBJ1-2	TRBV3-1/TRBV3-2	NA	TGTGCCAGCAGCCAAGATAGGGGGAGGCTCTTTAACTATGGCTACACCTTC	CASSQDRGRLFNYGYTF
TRBD1	TRBJ1-2	TRBV2	NA	TGTGCCAGCAGTGTTCATGGGCAGGGGGGTGGCTACACCTTC	CASSVHGQGGGYTF
TRBD1	TRBJ1-2	TRBV4-3	NA	TGCGCCAGCAGCCAAGCCGGTTCAACAGGGGCGCTTAAGGGCTACACCTTC	CASSQAGSTGALKGYTF
NA	TRBJ1-5	TRBV24-1	NA	TGTGCCACCTCTTTGGGGAGCAATCAGCCCCAGCATTTT	CATSLGSNQPQHF
TRBD1	TRBJ2-7	TRBV9	NA	TGTGCCAGCAGCCTAGGCGACAGGGGGCCCCCCTCCTACGAGCAGTACTTC	CASSLGDRGPPSYEQYF
NA	TRBJ1-2	TRBV19	NA	TGTGCCACTAAGGGAAGGGACTTACGCCAAGCTAACTATGGCTACACCTTC	CATKGRDLRQANYGYTF
TRBD2	TRBJ2-1	TRBV6-4	NA	TGTGCCAGCAGTATGACTAGCGGGACTGAGCAGTTCTTC	CASSMTSGTEQFF
NA	TRBJ2-6	TRBV5-4	NA	TGTGCCAGCAGCAGAATAGCTGCCGGGGCCAACGTCCTGACTTTC	CASSRIAAGANVLTF
NA	TRBJ1-1	TRBV5-1	NA	TGCGCCAGCAGCTCGACCGGGACCGCGAACACTGAAGCTTTCTTT	CASSSTGTANTEAFF
TRBD1	TRBJ1-5	TRBV6-1	NA	TGTGCCAGCAGTGGAATAACAGGGGGCAAGAGGAGCAATCAGCCCCAGCATTTT	CASSGITGGKRSNQPQHF
TRBD1	TRBJ1-1	TRBV4-3	NA	TGCGCCAGCAGCCTAGACAGGGGGGACACTGAAGCTTTCTTT	CASSLDRGDTEAFF
NA	TRBJ2-5	TRBV3-1/TRBV3-2	NA	TGTGCCAGCAGCCAATTTGGCCCTCAAGAGACCCAGTACTTC	CASSQFGPQETQYF
TRBD1	TRBJ1-5	TRBV2	NA	TGTGCCAGCAGTTATATCCGGGACAGGGGAACTCAGCCCCAGCATTTT	CASSYIRDRGTQPQHF
NA	TRBJ2-1	TRBV7-9	NA	TGTGCCTTCTCAGTAACAACGGTATACAATGAGCAGTTCTTC	CAFSVTTVYNEQFF
NA	TRBJ1-4	TRBV12-5	NA	TGTGCTAGTGGTTTGGTATGGGGTCCTGAGGTTGAAAAACTGTTTTTT	CASGLVWGPEVEKLFF
NA	TRBJ1-1	TRBV10-3	NA	TGTGCCATCAGTGCCACGAACACTGAAGCTTTCTTT	CAISATNTEAFF
NA	TRBJ1-4	TRBV4-1	NA	TGCGCCAGCAGCCAGGGGCGGAGAAATGAAAAACTGTTTTTT	CASSQGRRNEKLFF
NA	TRBJ1-4	TRBV4-1	NA	TGCGCCAGCAGCCAAGTGGGCAGGGAGGGTGAAAAACTGTTTTTT	CASSQVGREGEKLFF